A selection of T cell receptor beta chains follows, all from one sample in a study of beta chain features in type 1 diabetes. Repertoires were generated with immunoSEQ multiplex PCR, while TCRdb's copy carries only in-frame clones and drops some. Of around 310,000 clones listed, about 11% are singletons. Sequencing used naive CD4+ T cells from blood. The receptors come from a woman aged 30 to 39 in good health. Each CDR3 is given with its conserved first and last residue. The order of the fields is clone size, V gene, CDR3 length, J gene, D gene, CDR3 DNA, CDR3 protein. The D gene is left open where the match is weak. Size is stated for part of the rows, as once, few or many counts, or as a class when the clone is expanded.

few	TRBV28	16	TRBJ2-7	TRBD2	TGTGCCAGCAGTTTCCCCCGGCTAGCGGGAGCGATTGAGCAGTACTTC	CASSFPRLAGAIEQYF
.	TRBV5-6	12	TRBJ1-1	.	TGTGCCAGCAGCTTGGTGCAGACAGAAGCTTTCTTT	CASSLVQTEAFF
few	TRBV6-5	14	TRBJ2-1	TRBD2	TGTGCCAGCAGTTACGCGGGAGGGCACAATGAGCAGTTCTTC	CASSYAGGHNEQFF
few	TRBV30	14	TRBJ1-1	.	TGTGCCTGGAGTGCAACGGATCGGGACACTGAAGCTTTCTTT	CAWSATDRDTEAFF
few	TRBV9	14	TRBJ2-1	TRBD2	TGTGCCAGCAGCCCCGGGACTAGTATGTCTGAGCAGTTCTTC	CASSPGTSMSEQFF
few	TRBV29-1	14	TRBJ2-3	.	TGCAGCGTTGATGTTCCACTAGTCACAGATACGCAGTATTTT	CSVDVPLVTDTQYF
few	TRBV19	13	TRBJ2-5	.	TGTGCCAGTAGTCCCCCAGGGGAAGAGACCCAGTACTTC	CASSPPGEETQYF
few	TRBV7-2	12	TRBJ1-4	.	TGTGCCAGCAGCGACAGGAATGAAAAACTGTTTTTT	CASSDRNEKLFF
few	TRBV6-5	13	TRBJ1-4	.	TGTGCCAGCAGTTACGTTGACAGAGAAAAACTGTTTTTT	CASSYVDREKLFF
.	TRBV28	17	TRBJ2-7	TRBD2	TGTGCCAGCAGTTCGTGGGGTAGCGGGAGGAGCCGCTACGAGCAGTACTTC	CASSSWGSGRSRYEQYF
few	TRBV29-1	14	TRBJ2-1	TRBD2	TGCAGCGTTCTAGCGGTCGGGCAGTACAATGAGCAGTTCTTC	CSVLAVGQYNEQFF
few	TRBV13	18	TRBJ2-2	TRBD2	TGTGCCAGCAGCTTAGTAGCGGGAGTTACCGCGAACACCGGGGAGCTGTTTTTT	CASSLVAGVTANTGELFF
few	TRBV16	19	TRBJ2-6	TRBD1	TGTGCCAGCAGCCTAGTAACCGGGACAGGGTTGGCTGGGGCCAACGTCCTGACTTTC	CASSLVTGTGLAGANVLTF
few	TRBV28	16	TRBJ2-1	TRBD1	TGTGCCAGCAGTTCGTCAGTACAGGGGGAGTACAATGAGCAGTTCTTC	CASSSSVQGEYNEQFF
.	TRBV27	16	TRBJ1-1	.	TGTGCCAGCAGTTTCCAAGGACAGCTAGGGAACACTGAAGCTTTCTTT	CASSFQGQLGNTEAFF
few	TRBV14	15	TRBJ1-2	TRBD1	TGTGCCAGCAGCCCAACGTTGACAGGGGTCCATGGCTACACCTTC	CASSPTLTGVHGYTF
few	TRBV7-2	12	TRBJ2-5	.	TGTGCCAGCAGCCCCGTCCAAGAGACCCAGTACTTC	CASSPVQETQYF
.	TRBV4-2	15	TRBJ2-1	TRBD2	TGTGCCAGCAGCGAGGCGGGAGCCTCCTACAATGAGCAGTTCTTC	CASSEAGASYNEQFF
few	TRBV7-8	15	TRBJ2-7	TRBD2	TGTGCCAGCAGCTTCAGGACTAGCGGGCCCCACGAGCAGTACTTC	CASSFRTSGPHEQYF
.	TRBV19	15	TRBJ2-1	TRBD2	TGTGCCAGTAGTATCTTAGCTAGCGGGAGGGGTGAGCAGTTCTTC	CASSILASGRGEQFF
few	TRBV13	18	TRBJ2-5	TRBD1	TGTGCCAGCAGCTTAGGCCGTCGCCATCCGGGACAGCAAGAGACCCAGTACTTC	CASSLGRRHPGQQETQYF
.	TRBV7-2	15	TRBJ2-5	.	TGTGCCAGCAGCCGAGGGGTGCGGGAAGGGGAGACCCAGTACTTC	CASSRGVREGETQYF
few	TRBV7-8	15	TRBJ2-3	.	TGTGCCAGCAGCTTTGAGGGATCCCGCACAGATACGCAGTATTTT	CASSFEGSRTDTQYF
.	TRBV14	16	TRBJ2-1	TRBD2	TGTGCCAGCAGCCAACTAGCGGGAGGCAATTGGAATGAGCAGTTCTTC	CASSQLAGGNWNEQFF
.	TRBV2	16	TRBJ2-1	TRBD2	TGTGCCAGCAGTCCTGTTAGCGGGAGCTCCTACAATGAGCAGTTCTTC	CASSPVSGSSYNEQFF
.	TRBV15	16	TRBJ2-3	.	TGTGCCACCAGCAGGGCCCTGGTAGCGGACACAGATACGCAGTATTTT	CATSRALVADTDTQYF
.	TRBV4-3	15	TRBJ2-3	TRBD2	TGCGCCAGCAGCCGCGGGACTACGCGCACAGATACGCAGTATTTT	CASSRGTTRTDTQYF
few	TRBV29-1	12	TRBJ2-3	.	TGCAGCGTTGAAGTTCACACAGATACGCAGTATTTT	CSVEVHTDTQYF
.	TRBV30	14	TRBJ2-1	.	TGTGCCTGGAGTGTAGTGGACTACCTTAATGAGCAGTTCTTC	CAWSVVDYLNEQFF
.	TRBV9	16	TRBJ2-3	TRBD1	TGTGCCAGCAGCCCTTATGGACAGGGGGCGACAGATACGCAGTATTTT	CASSPYGQGATDTQYF
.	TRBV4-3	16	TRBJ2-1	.	TGCGCCAGCAGCCAAGATTCGGCTTCAACAGGGAATGAGCAGTTCTTC	CASSQDSASTGNEQFF
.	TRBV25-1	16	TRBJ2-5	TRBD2	TGTGCCAGCAGTGAAGTTGGTAGCGGGGACGGAGAGACCCAGTACTTC	CASSEVGSGDGETQYF
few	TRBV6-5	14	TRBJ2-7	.	TGTGCCAGCAGTTACGCGGCAGGGGACTACGAGCAGTACTTC	CASSYAAGDYEQYF
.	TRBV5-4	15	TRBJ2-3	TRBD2	TGTGCCAGCAGCCCGACTAGCGGGGACACAGATACGCAGTATTTT	CASSPTSGDTDTQYF
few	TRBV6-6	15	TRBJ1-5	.	TGTGCCAGCAGTTACTCCGCGGGGGGCCAACAGCCCCAGCATTTT	CASSYSAGGQQPQHF
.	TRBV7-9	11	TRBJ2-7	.	TGTGCCAGCAGCCTTTCCTACGAGCAGTACTTC	CASSLSYEQYF
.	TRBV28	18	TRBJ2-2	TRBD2	TGTGCCAGCAGTTTAACTCTAGCGGGAGGGCTGTTAACCGGGGAGCTGTTTTTT	CASSLTLAGGLLTGELFF
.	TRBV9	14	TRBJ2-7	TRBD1	TGTGCCAGCAGCGAGAGACAGGGCCCCTACGAGCAGTACTTC	CASSERQGPYEQYF
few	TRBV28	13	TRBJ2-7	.	TGTGCCAGCAGTCTACTAGACAACTACGAGCAGTACTTC	CASSLLDNYEQYF
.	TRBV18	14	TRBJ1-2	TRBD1	TGTGCCAGCTCGCCAACGACAGGGTCCTATGGCTACACCTTC	CASSPTTGSYGYTF
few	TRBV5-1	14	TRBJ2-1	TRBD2	TGCGCCAGCAGCTTAAGCGGGAGGGCGGATGAGCAGTTCTTC	CASSLSGRADEQFF
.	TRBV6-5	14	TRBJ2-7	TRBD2	TGTGCCAGCAGTTACTCTAGCGGGAGCTACGAGCAGTACTTC	CASSYSSGSYEQYF
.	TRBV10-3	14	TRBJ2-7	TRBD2	TGTGCCATCAAAGACGGGACTAGCGCCGGTGAGCAGTACTTC	CAIKDGTSAGEQYF
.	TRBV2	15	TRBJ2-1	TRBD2	TGTGCCAGCAGACTAGCGGGAGTCTCGGTTGATGAGCAGTTCTTC	CASRLAGVSVDEQFF
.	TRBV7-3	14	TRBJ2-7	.	TGTGCCAGCAGCTTAATCGGGGGAGCCTACGAGCAGTACTTC	CASSLIGGAYEQYF
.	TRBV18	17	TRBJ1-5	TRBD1	TGTGCCAGCTCACCCTCGGCAGGGGGCTCGAGCAATCAGCCCCAGCATTTT	CASSPSAGGSSNQPQHF
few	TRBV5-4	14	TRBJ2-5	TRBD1	TGTGCCAGCAGCGCCGGGACAGGGGGCGGTGAGCAGTACTTC	CASSAGTGGGEQYF
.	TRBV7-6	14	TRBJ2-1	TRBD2	TGTGCCAGCAGCTCGCGGGGGGGATACAATGAGCAGTTCTTC	CASSSRGGYNEQFF
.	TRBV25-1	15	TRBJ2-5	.	TGTGCCAGCAGTGAACTCTCTGGGCACCAAGAGACCCAGTACTTC	CASSELSGHQETQYF
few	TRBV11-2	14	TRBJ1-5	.	TGTGCCAGCAGCGTACGGGGGAGCAATCAGCCCCAGCATTTT	CASSVRGSNQPQHF
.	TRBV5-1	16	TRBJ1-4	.	TGCGCCAGCAGCTTGTCAGGACAGTCAACTAATGAAAAACTGTTTTTT	CASSLSGQSTNEKLFF
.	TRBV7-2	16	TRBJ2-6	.	TGTGCCAGCAGCTTAGGACACGTCTCTGGGGCCAACGTCCTGACTTTC	CASSLGHVSGANVLTF
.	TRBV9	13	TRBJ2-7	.	TGTGCCAGCAGCGTAGGTCCTTCCTACGAGCAGTACTTC	CASSVGPSYEQYF
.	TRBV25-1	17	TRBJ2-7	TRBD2	TGTGCCAGCAGTCCTACTCTGGGACTAGCCCGGACCTACGAGCAGTACTTC	CASSPTLGLARTYEQYF
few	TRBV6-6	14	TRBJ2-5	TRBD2	TGTGCCAGCAGCCAACTAGCGGAACAAGAGACCCAGTACTTC	CASSQLAEQETQYF